This entry lists 27 T cell receptor beta chains sequenced from one sample in a study of OX40 agonist ivuxolimab in advanced cancers. Assay: immunoSEQ multiplex PCR; the TCRdb copy retains only in-frame clones and omits some. In the table there are 70,000 or so clones, 75% to 95% of which are singletons. Material: CD4+ or CD8+ T cells sorted from blood, obtained in a trial of the OX40 agonist ivuxolimab. These receptor sequences come from an adult with an advanced solid tumor such as melanoma, head and neck, liver or kidney cancer.

This chain joins TRBV7-3 and TRBJ2-7; D is possibly TRBD1 or TRBD2 (5 bases each). Germline assignment: CDR1 SGHTA and CDR2 FQGTGA. Trimming removed 3 bases from V and 2 bases from J, with 14 bases in between. CDR3 size: 15 residues. CDR3 nucleotides: TGTGCCAGCAGCTTGGCCGGGGACGGTCCCTACGAGCAGTACTTC. This encodes CASSLAGDGPYEQYF.

This CDR3 reads CASSPRRDRGLYEQYF. CDR3 DNA: TGTGCCAGCAGTCCGAGGCGGGACAGGGGGTTGTACGAGCAGTACTTC. The rearrangement joins TRBV27 to TRBJ2-7; 11 bases align to TRBD1. Per the germline V gene, CDR1 is MNHEY and CDR2 is SMNVEV (reference sequence). V lost 5 bases and J lost 4; bases outside the gene matches: 10. The CDR3 is 16 residues long.

The chain combines TRBV2 with TRBJ2-4; D is possibly TRBD1 (7 bases). There are 15 residues in the CDR3. Trimming left V 5 bases short and J 4 bases short, with 15 bases between. CDR1 is SNHLY and CDR2 is FYNNEI in the germline V gene. The CDR3 here is CASSSAGGGKNIQYF. CDR3 in DNA: TGTGCCAGCAGTTCTGCAGGGGGAGGAAAAAACATTCAGTACTTC.

V is TRBV7-2 and J is TRBJ2-1; D is unclear. Between the trimmed V and J ends, which lost 4 bases and 9 bases, there was a span of 10 bases. The germline CDR1 and CDR2 sequences are SGHTA and FQGNSA. The CDR3 has 12 amino acids. CDR3 protein: CASSSDVFEQFF. DNA of the CDR3: TGTGCCAGCAGCTCGGACGTTTTTGAGCAGTTCTTC.

The chain has TRBV7-9 and TRBJ1-5; no firm D call. The germline V gene encodes CDR1 SEHNR and CDR2 FQNEAQ (reference sequence). CDR3 size: 13 residues. Trimming cost V 5 bases and J 6 bases, with 11 bases left between them. The DNA for the CDR3 is TGTGCCAGCAGCAAACTGAGTGGTCAGCCCCAGCATTTT. Amino acids: CASSKLSGQPQHF. Filled out from reference TRBV7-9 and TRBJ1-5, the complete variable domain reads DTGVSQNPRHKITKRGQNVTFRCDPISEHNRLYWYRQTLGQGPEFLTYFQNEAQLEKSRLLSDRFSAERPKGSFSTLEIQRTEQGDSAMYLCASSKLSGQPQHFGDGTRLSIL.

V is TRBV11-3 and J is TRBJ2-1, with 7 bases aligning to TRBD2. CDR1 and CDR2 from the germline V gene are SGHNT and YENEEA. V shed 3 bases and J 5 bases; nucleotides not matched to a gene: 1. The CDR3 covers 13 residues. DNA of the CDR3: TGTGCCAGCAGCTTCAGCGGGAACAATGAGCAGTTCTTC. The encoded protein is CASSFSGNNEQFF.

J is TRBJ2-1 and V is TRBV11-2; 8 positions match TRBD2. CDR3 size: 15 residues. Germline CDR1 SGHAT, CDR2 FQNNGV. V dropped 0 bases and J dropped 7; count of bases not matched to a gene: 5. CDR3 loop: CASSLEAGVMNEQFF. The CDR3 bases are TGTGCCAGCAGCTTAGAAGCGGGAGTTATGAATGAGCAGTTCTTC.

This clone showed up just a few times. This rearrangement joins TRBV5-4 to TRBJ1-2; TRBD1 matches 9 bases. The germline gives CDR1 SGHNT, CDR2 YYREEE (reference sequence). V shed 1 base, J shed 7 bases, and the junction held 14 bases outside the gene matches. This CDR3 has 17 residues. The chain's CDR3 is CASSLSTGGLIVSGYTF. The CDR3 DNA follows: TGTGCCAGCAGCTTGTCGACAGGGGGACTTATAGTAAGTGGCTACACCTTC.

CDR3 coding DNA: TGTGCCAGCAGTCTGACCCGGACAGGGCATCCCAATGAGCAGTTCTTC. Residues: CASSLTRTGHPNEQFF. The chain links TRBV2 to TRBJ2-1; TRBD1 aligns across 8 bases. The CDR3 spans 16 residues. After removal of 5 bases from V and 6 bases from J, the junction contained 12 bases not matched to a gene. Germline CDR1 is SNHLY and CDR2 is FYNNEI.

This clone appeared a few times. Other DNA sequences in the sample encode the same CDR3. The J gene is TRBJ2-5, the V gene TRBV6-5; possibly TRBD1 for D (6 bases). V lost 5 bases and J 5 bases, leaving 12 bases between the germline ends. CDR3 length: 13 residues. CDR1 is MNHEY, CDR2 SVGAGI, per germline. The CDR3 loop is CASSRQVGETQYF. CDR3 DNA: TGTGCCAGCAGTCGACAGGTTGGGGAGACCCAGTACTTC.

The genes are TRBV5-1 and TRBJ2-2; the D is unclear. With 0 bases removed from V and 5 bases from J, the gap between germline ends came to 8 bases. From germline, CDR1 is SGHRS and CDR2 YFSETQ. The CDR3 covers 14 residues. CDR3 protein: CASSLGLNTGELFF. CDR3 sequence (DNA): TGCGCCAGCAGCTTGGGACTCAATACCGGGGAGCTGTTTTTT.

This chain connects TRBV28 to TRBJ1-2; weak D call: TRBD1 (5 bases). The germline gives CDR1 MDHEN, CDR2 SYDVKM. This CDR3 has 14 residues. The V gene lost 6 bases and the J gene lost 4 bases, with 15 bases spanning the gap. The CDR3 coding sequence is TGTGCCAGCAGCCCGACCGGGACGGTCTATGGCTACACCTTC. It translates to CASSPTGTVYGYTF.

The rearrangement joins TRBV10-2 to TRBJ2-1, with 8 bases lining up with TRBD2. With V trimmed by 2 bases and J by 3 bases, 3 bases remained unmatched. Germline V gene sequence: CDR1 WSHSY, CDR2 SAAADI. The CDR3 runs to 15 residues. In DNA, the CDR3 is TGCGCCAGCAGTGAGACTAGCGGACACTACAATGAGCAGTTCTTC. Protein product: CASSETSGHYNEQFF.

This chain's CDR3 is CSAGTDTQYF. CDR3 DNA sequence: TGCAGTGCGGGCACAGATACGCAGTATTTT. The chain recombines TRBV20-1 with TRBJ2-3; D not resolved. V was cut by 6 bases and J by 1 base, with 2 bases left in between. Germline assignment: CDR1 DFQATT and CDR2 SNEGSKA (reference sequence). The CDR3 is 10 amino acids.

The rearrangement joins TRBV29-1 to TRBJ1-2, with TRBD1 matching 8 bases. Germline V gene lookup returns CDR1 SQVTM and CDR2 ANQGSEA. CDR3 length equals 13 residues. The V segment lost 5 bases and the J segment 4 bases; nucleotides outside the gene matches: 6. This chain's CDR3 is CSVTGQGVYGYTF. CDR3 nucleotides: TGCAGCGTTACAGGACAGGGCGTCTATGGCTACACCTTC.

In this sample, this clone turned up once. Here the CDR3 DNA reads TGCGCCAGCAGCCAAGAGGCATCCTACAATGAGCAGTTCTTC. Translation: CASSQEASYNEQFF. The rearrangement links TRBV4-3 to TRBJ2-1, with unresolved D. The V gene lost 0 bases and the J gene lost 1 base, with 4 bases spanning the gap. This CDR3 comprises 14 residues. Per germline, CDR1 LGHNA and CDR2 YSLEER.

This clone was seen once. V gene TRBV23-1 combines with J gene TRBJ2-7; D perhaps matches TRBD2 (5 bases). TRBV23-1 is filed as an ORF, its function uncertain. The CDR3 length is 11 residues. Trimming took off 11 bases at V and 1 base at J, with 9 bases between the two ends. The chain's CDR3 is CARPGSYEQYF. CDR3 sequence (DNA): TGCGCCCGACCGGGGTCCTACGAGCAGTACTTC.

This chain connects TRBV11-2 to TRBJ2-2; D is unresolved. Germline V gene sequence: CDR1 SGHAT, CDR2 FQNNGV. The CDR3 spans 12 residues. Between the trimmed V and J ends, which lost 3 bases and 7 bases, there was a span of 6 bases. The CDR3 region is CASSFPRGELFF. Written as DNA, the CDR3 is TGTGCCAGCAGCTTTCCGCGCGGGGAGCTGTTTTTT.

The V gene is TRBV7-6, the J gene TRBJ1-2; maybe TRBD1 (6 bases). The V gene lost 3 bases and the J gene lost 8 bases, with 10 bases spanning the gap. The V gene's germline CDR1 is SGHVS and CDR2 FNYEAQ. The CDR3 runs 12 residues. The CDR3 DNA sequence: TGTGCCAGCAGCTTCTCAGGGGCCGGCTACACCTTC. Translated: CASSFSGAGYTF.

V usage is TRBV4-3 and J usage is TRBJ1-2; D might be TRBD1 (5 bases). The germline V gene encodes CDR1 LGHNA and CDR2 YSLEER. With 3 bases removed from V and 8 bases from J, the gap between germline ends came to 16 bases. The CDR3 is made up of 14 amino acids. CDR3 DNA: TGCGCCAGCAGCCACCCCGATAGGGGTCTGGGCTACACCTTC. Translating it yields CASSHPDRGLGYTF.

The V call is TRBV4-1, the J call TRBJ1-1; weak D call: TRBD1 (6 bases). Germline V gives CDR1 MGHRA, CDR2 YSYEKL. Trimming left V 2 bases short and J 2 bases short, with 15 bases between. The CDR3 has 16 residues. The CDR3 DNA reads as TGCGCCAGCAGCCAAACCTCGGGGGGCTTAAACACTGAAGCTTTCTTT. It is translated as CASSQTSGGLNTEAFF.

The J gene is TRBJ1-2, the V gene TRBV30; tentatively, D is TRBD1 (6 bases). The CDR3 is made up of 13 amino acids. Trimming shortened V by 4 bases and J by 0 bases, and 9 bases separated the two germline ends. Germline V gene data show CDR1 as GTSNPN and CDR2 as SVGIG (reference sequence). The CDR3 DNA sequence: TGTGCCTGGAAAGGACAGACTAACTATGGCTACACCTTC. It encodes CAWKGQTNYGYTF.

The rearrangement uses TRBV4-2 and TRBJ2-3, with D possibly TRBD2 on 6 matching bases. The CDR3 runs 16 residues. V lost 1 base, J lost 4 bases, and 15 bases lay in between. Germline values: CDR1 LGHNA, CDR2 YNFKEQ. CDR3 sequence (DNA): TGTGCCAGCAGCCAAGGTAGGAGCGGGTGGCCAGATACGCAGTATTTT. Its protein product is CASSQGRSGWPDTQYF.

CDR3 sequence reads: CASSIRFSGGEQFF. The CDR3 coding sequence is TGTGCCAGTAGTATTCGCTTTAGCGGCGGTGAGCAGTTCTTC. This chain uses TRBV19 with TRBJ2-1; D possibly corresponds to TRBD2 (6 bases). Germline V gives CDR1 LNHDA, CDR2 SQIVND (reference sequence). The CDR3 runs 14 residues. V was shortened by 3 bases and J by 9 bases, with 15 bases between the two germline ends.

This clone has more than one count but fewer than ten. The CDR3 DNA is TGTGCCACCAGCAGTGCCACTGGGTCAGATACGCAGTATTTT. It codes for CATSSATGSDTQYF. The rearrangement joins TRBV15 to TRBJ2-3; D uncertain. The V and J ends lost 3 bases and 4 bases respectively, with 11 bases between them. CDR1 LNHNV and CDR2 YYDKDF come from the germline V gene (reference sequence). This CDR3 contains 14 residues. The full variable domain, its missing parts supplied by reference TRBV15 and TRBJ2-3, is DAMVIQNPRYQVTQFGKPVTLSCSQTLNHNVMYWYQQKSSQAPKLLFHYYDKDFNNEADTPDNFQSRRPNTSFCFLDIRSPGLGDTAMYLCATSSATGSDTQYFGPGTRLTVL.

The table lists this clone with a few counts. The chain links TRBV7-9 to TRBJ2-1; 10 bases are shared with TRBD1. In germline, CDR1 is SEHNR, CDR2 FQNEAQ (reference sequence). J was trimmed by 4 bases and V by 3 bases; bases with no gene match: 0. The CDR3 covers 14 residues. In nucleotides, the CDR3 is TGTGCCAGCAGCTTGGACAGGGGGTACAATGAGCAGTTCTTC. Translated, it gives CASSLDRGYNEQFF.

The V gene is TRBV27, the J gene TRBJ1-2; D call uncertain. Trimming cost V 7 bases and J 0 bases, with 15 bases left between them. Looked up from germline, CDR1 is MNHEY and CDR2 is SMNVEV (reference sequence). CDR3 length: 15 residues. CDR3 sequence reads: CASTLSPQANYGYTF. In DNA, the CDR3 is TGTGCCAGCACCCTTTCCCCCCAAGCTAACTATGGCTACACCTTC.